A single sample is the source of the 30 T cell receptor beta chains below, sequenced in a study of blood T cells in healthy people across ages. The second PCR ran about 6 to 11 cycles with a sample-barcoded 5' primer and J-beta primers. TCRdb reprocessed the 5' RACE reads via MiXCR and lists one record per CDR3 protein. The sample contains about 840,000 distinct CDR3 sequences, about 27% of which appear only once. This sample also appeared in a second study, on T cells of mothers and their children.

The sequenced sample consisted of blood. The receptors here all came from a woman between 35 and 50 years old in good health.

This chain uses TRBV28 with TRBJ1-1, with D hard to call. The V end lost 5 bases, the J end lost 0 bases, and 19 bases lay between the germline ends. In germline, CDR1 is MDHEN, CDR2 SYDVKM. The CDR3 contains 17 residues. CDR3 amino acids: CASSPRWITRMNTEAFF. CDR3 DNA: TGTGCCAGCAGTCCCCGTTGGATAACTCGCATGAACACTGAAGCTTTCTTT. The whole variable domain, remainder taken from reference TRBV28 and TRBJ1-1, is DVKVTQSSRYLVKRTGEKVFLECVQDMDHENMFWYRQDPGLGLRLIYFSYDVKMKEKGDIPEGYSVSREKKERFSLILESASTNQTSMYLCASSPRWITRMNTEAFFGQGTRLTVV.

The chain has TRBV29-1 and TRBJ2-1; 15 bases fit TRBD2. CDR3 size: 17 residues. Trimming at V came to 6 bases and at J to 12 bases, leaving 18 bases not matched to a gene. The germline gives CDR1 SQVTM, CDR2 ANQGSEA. The CDR3 loop is CSVQDPGLAGGHVGQFF. The CDR3 DNA sequence: TGCAGCGTCCAAGACCCAGGACTAGCGGGGGGGCACGTCGGGCAGTTCTTC.

This clonotype showed up just a few times. The rearrangement joins TRBV29-1 to TRBJ1-2, with TRBD1 matching over 7 bases. The CDR3 is made up of 17 amino acids. Germline V gene lookup returns CDR1 SQVTM and CDR2 ANQGSEA. V was pared by 1 base and J by 4 bases, with 15 bases of the junction left unmatched. The CDR3, as DNA: TGCAGCGTTGAAGGAGGGACAGTGCCATCAAGGAGCTATGGCTACACCTTC. Translating it yields CSVEGGTVPSRSYGYTF.

This clonotype was seen more than once but under ten times. This chain connects TRBV7-2 to TRBJ2-3; 10 nucleotides align to TRBD2. Trimming removed 4 bases from V and 0 bases from J; junction bases left unmatched: 13. Germline CDR1 reads SGHTA; CDR2 reads FQGNSA. CDR3 length equals 19 residues. The CDR3 here is CASSYNAERGGVSTDTQYF. CDR3 coding DNA: TGTGCCAGCAGCTACAACGCGGAGCGGGGGGGCGTCAGCACAGATACGCAGTATTTT.

This clonotype was observed a few times. An end of the junction does not agree with germline; a read error may underlie this. V usage is TRBV6-6 and J usage is TRBJ2-3; D remains unclear. The germline gives CDR1 MNHNY, CDR2 SVGAGI (reference sequence). This CDR3 region has 14 residues. The chain's CDR3 is CASSYSSSTDTQCF. CDR3 in DNA: TGTGCCAGCAGTTACTCGTCCAGCACAGATACGCAGTGTTTT.

The sample holds a few counts of this clonotype. CDR3 coding DNA: TGCAGTGCACGACAGCAGGACTTAGGGAACACTGAAGCTTTCTTT. It specifies CSARQQDLGNTEAFF. V gene TRBV20-1 combines with J gene TRBJ1-1, with D possibly matching TRBD1 (5 bases). The V end was cut by 6 bases, the J end by 1 base, with 18 bases between. This CDR3 has 15 amino acids. The germline gives CDR1 DFQATT, CDR2 SNEGSKA (reference sequence).

CDR3 protein: CASSLARDRGFSRNEKLFF. Here the CDR3 DNA reads TGCGCCAGCAGCTTGGCCCGGGACAGGGGATTTTCCCGCAATGAAAAACTGTTTTTT. The chain carries TRBV5-1 and TRBJ1-4, with 10 positions matching TRBD1. The CDR3 covers 19 residues. The junction had 13 bases not matched to a gene; V was cut back by 0 bases and J by 5 bases. Germline values: CDR1 SGHRS, CDR2 YFSETQ.

V usage is TRBV5-1 and J usage is TRBJ2-2; no definite D call. Germline V lookup: CDR1 SGHRS, CDR2 YFSETQ. This CDR3 comprises 16 residues. The ends were cut back, 0 bases at V and 0 bases at J, with 9 bases in the middle. The CDR3 sequence: CASSLDSLTNTGELFF. CDR3 in DNA: TGCGCCAGCAGCTTGGACAGCCTTACGAACACCGGGGAGCTGTTTTTT.

The chain recombines TRBV25-1 with TRBJ1-2; D is unclear. This CDR3 has 15 amino acids. The V end lost 3 bases, the J end lost 7 bases, and 18 bases lay between the germline ends. From germline, CDR1 is MGHDK and CDR2 SYGVNS. As DNA, the CDR3 is TGTGCCAGCAGTGACCGCCTCGCGGGGTTCGCTGGCTACACCTTC. It codes for CASSDRLAGFAGYTF.

This clonotype was counted only a few times. The CDR3 bases are TGTGCCAGCAGCCCCTTGGAGGGAAATTCACCCCTCCACTTT. Protein product: CASSPLEGNSPLHF. The chain uses TRBV13 and TRBJ1-6; D not certain. Germline-derived CDR1 and CDR2 are PRHDT and FYEKMQ (reference sequence). V shed 5 bases and J shed 7 bases, with 12 bases lying between them. The CDR3 runs to 14 residues.

About this clonotype: Germline is not matched at one junction end, which may reflect a read error. The chain is built from TRBV7-3 and TRBJ2-3, with D maybe TRBD2 (7 bases). Germline-derived CDR1 and CDR2 are SGHTA and FQGTGA. This CDR3 comprises 15 residues. In nucleotides, the CDR3 is TGTGCCAGCAGCTTATGGGGGGGGGGCACAGGTACGCAGTATTTT. Protein product: CASSLWGGGTGTQYF.

The chain carries TRBV28 and TRBJ2-1; the D is unclear. Trimming pared 8 bases from V and 7 bases from J, leaving 9 bases between. The CDR3 runs to 11 residues. From germline, CDR1 is MDHEN and CDR2 SYDVKM. CDR3 sequence: CASPDGNEQFF. The DNA of the CDR3 is TGTGCCAGCCCAGACGGGAATGAGCAGTTCTTC.

The chain employs TRBV6-6 and TRBJ1-6; 9 bases match TRBD1. The CDR3 is made up of 15 amino acids. CDR1 is MNHNY and CDR2 is SVGAGI in the germline V gene (reference sequence). The trim removed 10 bases at V and 5 bases at J, leaving 9 bases unmatched. The CDR3 DNA follows: TGTGCCAACAGCTTGGGACAGGGAAATAATTCACCCCTCCACTTT. Amino acid sequence: CANSLGQGNNSPLHF.

The CDR3 coding sequence is TGTGCCAGTAGTATAGGGGACCTATGGTCCAATGAGCAGTTCTTC. Its protein product is CASSIGDLWSNEQFF. The V gene is TRBV19, the J gene TRBJ2-1, with D possibly being TRBD1 or TRBD2 (5 bases each). Germline V gene lookup returns CDR1 LNHDA and CDR2 SQIVND (reference sequence). V lost 1 base, J lost 6 bases, and 13 bases lay in between. The CDR3 has 15 residues.

This sequence joins TRBV5-1 and TRBJ2-1; 9 nucleotides match TRBD1. The CDR3 runs to 13 residues. Germline CDR1 SGHRS, CDR2 YFSETQ. V lost 5 bases and J lost 10; bases outside the gene matches: 7. This CDR3 reads CASRPPGQGEQFF. The CDR3 DNA reads TGCGCCAGCAGACCTCCCGGACAGGGGGAGCAGTTCTTC.

This clonotype occurred many times. This rearrangement joins TRBV24-1 to TRBJ1-2, with 7 positions matching TRBD1. CDR1 is KGHDR and CDR2 is SFDVKD in the germline V gene. The ends lost 4 bases at V and 4 bases at J; junction bases unmatched: 5. The CDR3 extends over 14 amino acids. The CDR3 is CATSETDRAYGYTF. DNA for the CDR3: TGTGCCACCAGTGAGACCGACAGGGCCTATGGCTACACCTTC.

This clonotype was found a few times. J is TRBJ1-2 and V is TRBV9, with 9 nucleotides matching TRBD1. Trimming at V came to 5 bases and at J to 6 bases, leaving 14 bases not matched to a gene. The germline gives CDR1 SGDLS, CDR2 YYNGEE. This CDR3 has 16 amino acids. The CDR3 spells CASSNSRRTGDNGYTF. CDR3 nucleotide sequence: TGTGCCAGCAGTAATAGCCGGCGGACAGGGGATAATGGCTACACCTTC.

The table lists this clonotype with a few counts. A single base separates this from a much larger clone, so it may be a read error. The genes are TRBV20-1 and TRBJ2-1; TRBD2 matches at 10 bases. The J call may be faulty, since TRBJ2-7 better matches the DNA end. CDR1 is DFQATT, CDR2 SNEGSKA, per germline (reference sequence). The CDR3 is 15 residues long. CDR3 region: CSARKSSGGYNEQYF. CDR3 DNA: TGCAGTGCTAGAAAGTCTAGCGGGGGATACAATGAGCAGTACTTC.

V usage is TRBV20-1 and J usage is TRBJ1-1; TRBD1 aligns across 9 bases. Looked up from germline, CDR1 is DFQATT and CDR2 is SNEGSKA (reference sequence). CDR3 length: 14 residues. V trimming: 6 bases; J trimming: 7 bases; junction bases outside the gene matches: 12. The CDR3 spells CSARGLGTGNEAFF. The CDR3 DNA follows: TGCAGTGCGAGGGGGCTCGGGACAGGGAATGAAGCTTTCTTT.

This chain connects TRBV6-4 to TRBJ2-4, with 7 nucleotides matching TRBD2. TRBJ2-7 matches the DNA end more closely, so the J call is doubtful. The CDR3 spans 12 residues. Germline V gives CDR1 MRHNA, CDR2 SNTAGT. The CDR3 region is CALGGGAYEQYF. In nucleotides, the CDR3 is TGTGCACTTGGTGGGGGGGCCTACGAGCAGTACTTC.

The CDR3 nucleotides are TGTGCCAGCAGGGGACAGGGGGCGTACGGGGCCAACGTCCTGACTTTC. Its protein is CASRGQGAYGANVLTF. This chain uses TRBV28 with TRBJ2-6, with 12 bases fitting TRBD1. The CDR3 is 16 amino acids. V lost 6 bases and J lost 4; bases outside the gene matches: 4. The germline V gene has CDR1 MDHEN and CDR2 SYDVKM.

This chain uses TRBV20-1 with TRBJ1-2, with unresolved D. In germline, CDR1 is DFQATT, CDR2 SNEGSKA (reference sequence). V was cut by 0 bases and J by 9 bases, with 8 bases left in between. The length of the CDR3 is 11 residues. Here the CDR3 reads CSARDSCSYTF. Here the CDR3 DNA reads TGCAGTGCTAGAGACAGCTGTAGCTACACCTTC.

This clonotype was recorded at least ten times. This sequence may be a read error, since a much larger clone differs from it by one base. The V call is TRBV6-6, the J call TRBJ2-7; D unresolved. Germline CDR1 MNHNY, CDR2 SVGAGI (reference sequence). The CDR3 runs 14 residues. The CDR3: CAGSGQVSSYEQYF. CDR3 DNA sequence: TGTGCCGGCAGTGGGCAGGTTAGCTCCTACGAGCAGTACTTC.

There are many counts of this clonotype. The gene calls are TRBV29-1 and TRBJ1-2; 9 bases are a match to TRBD1. V was clipped by 1 base and J by 8 bases; unmatched bases: 8. Germline V gene lookup returns CDR1 SQVTM and CDR2 ANQGSEA. This CDR3 contains 14 residues. The CDR3 nucleotides read TGCAGCGTTGAAGTTGGGACAGGGTTGACAGGCTACACCTTC. Protein product: CSVEVGTGLTGYTF.

The rearrangement joins TRBV29-1 to TRBJ2-3; no reliable D call. Germline V gene sequence: CDR1 SQVTM, CDR2 ANQGSEA. The V and J ends lost 7 bases and 3 bases respectively, with 17 bases between them. The CDR3 length is 14 residues. The CDR3 here is CSASRAVGTDTQYF. In DNA, the CDR3 is TGCAGCGCCTCAAGGGCAGTAGGGACAGATACGCAGTATTTT.

This clonotype was seen ten or more times. The chain carries TRBV10-3 and TRBJ2-1, with 10 bases identical to TRBD2. V was clipped by 8 bases and J by 6 bases; unmatched bases: 7. The CDR3 length is 14 residues. The V gene's germline CDR1 is ENHRY and CDR2 SYGVKD. The DNA for the CDR3 is TGTGCCATCCAGGGTAGCGGGGGGTTCAATGAGCAGTTCTTC. Encoded protein: CAIQGSGGFNEQFF.

In this sample, this clonotype turned up a few times. The chain has TRBV19 and TRBJ2-5; 12 bases are shared with TRBD1. Matching the DNA end better, TRBJ2-7 makes the J call doubtful. Per germline, CDR1 LNHDA and CDR2 SQIVND (reference sequence). The CDR3 covers 15 residues. The CDR3 sequence: CASSFTGTGGSEQYF. In DNA form, the CDR3 reads TGTGCCAGTAGCTTTACCGGGACAGGGGGCAGCGAGCAGTACTTC.

The rearrangement joins TRBV20-1 to TRBJ2-7, with a tentative D call TRBD1 (6 bases). CDR3 length: 16 residues. V was cut by 6 bases and J by 6 bases, with 27 bases left in between. CDR1 and CDR2 (germline): DFQATT, SNEGSKA (reference sequence). CDR3 nucleotides: TGCAGTGCCCCCCGTCAGGGGATTCGTTTTAGGAGCGAGCAGTACTTC. Translating gives CSAPRQGIRFRSEQYF.

A few counts support this clonotype. The chain uses TRBV30 and TRBJ2-6; TRBD1 aligns across 9 bases. V lost 5 bases and J lost 1; bases outside the gene matches: 6. CDR3 length: 16 amino acids. Looked up from germline, CDR1 is GTSNPN and CDR2 is SVGIG (reference sequence). CDR3 sequence: CAWQFGTGSGANVLTF. The CDR3 nucleotides are TGTGCCTGGCAATTCGGGACAGGGTCTGGGGCCAACGTCCTGACTTTC. Using reference TRBV30 and TRBJ2-6 for the parts outside the CDR3, the full variable domain is SQTIHQWPATLVQPVGSPLSLECTVEGTSNPNLYWYRQAAGRGLQLLFYSVGIGQISSEVPQNLSASRPQDRQFILSSKKLLLSDSGFYLCAWQFGTGSGANVLTFGAGSRLTVL.

This clonotype occurred once. This chain uses TRBV12-5 with TRBJ2-3; no definite D call. CDR3 length: 15 amino acids. Deletions cut 3 bases from V and 1 base from J, with 11 bases between. The germline gives CDR1 LGHNT, CDR2 FRNRAP. The CDR3: CASGFSCWGTDTQYF. In nucleotides, the CDR3 is TGTGCTAGTGGTTTCTCTTGCTGGGGCACAGATACGCAGTATTTT.